This passage covers 23 T cell receptor beta chains from one sample sequenced in a study of blood T cell repertoires in COVID-19. Clones were sequenced by immunoSEQ multiplex PCR, and TCRdb holds only the in-frame ones, with some missing. The profile shows approximately 150,000 clones, around 90% of them singletons. Sequences were obtained from peripheral blood. These receptor sequences come from a human donor in a cohort sampled during active COVID-19.

The chain is built from TRBV7-9 and TRBJ2-7, with 13 bases that match TRBD2. This CDR3 region has 17 residues. Germline-derived CDR1 and CDR2 are SEHNR and FQNEAQ (reference sequence). V shed 1 base, J shed 2 bases, and the junction held 5 bases outside the gene matches. CDR3 bases: TGTGCCAGCAGCTTAGGATATGGGACTAGCGGGACCTACGAGCAGTACTTC. Translated: CASSLGYGTSGTYEQYF.

J is TRBJ1-5 and V is TRBV6-5; 11 bases align to TRBD1. Germline V gives CDR1 MNHEY, CDR2 SVGAGI. V lost 6 bases, J lost 6 bases, and 7 bases stayed unmatched. The CDR3 is 15 amino acids. The CDR3 region has the DNA TGTGCCAGCAGAGACCGGGACAGGGGGTTTCAGCCCCAGCATTTT. Protein: CASRDRDRGFQPQHF.

The V gene is TRBV29-1, the J gene TRBJ2-7; D is undetermined. The CDR3 sequence is 13 residues long. V was clipped by 3 bases and J by 0 bases, with 9 bases between them. Germline assignment: CDR1 SQVTM and CDR2 ANQGSEA. CDR3 DNA: TGCAGCGTTGACGGTAGGAGCTCCTACGAGCAGTACTTC. This gives the protein CSVDGRSSYEQYF.

The chain employs TRBV19 and TRBJ1-1, with no clear D. This CDR3 region has 15 residues. Germline assignment: CDR1 LNHDA and CDR2 SQIVND (reference sequence). V lost 5 bases and J 3 bases, leaving 16 bases between the germline ends. The chain's CDR3 is CASSRGGWRDTEAFF. In DNA, the CDR3 is TGTGCCAGTAGTCGCGGAGGGTGGAGGGACACTGAAGCTTTCTTT.

V and J are TRBV11-3 and TRBJ2-1, with 8 bases that match TRBD2. The CDR3 extends over 14 amino acids. V shed 8 bases, J shed 10 bases, and the junction held 13 bases outside the gene matches. Germline V gene sequence: CDR1 SGHNT, CDR2 YENEEA. For the CDR3, the DNA is TGTGCCAGCCGGGGGGGCCAGGGAGTAGGCGAGCAGTTCTTC. It encodes CASRGGQGVGEQFF. Based on the CDR3 plus reference TRBV11-3 and TRBJ2-1, the full variable domain is EAGVVQSPRYKIIEKKQPVAFWCNPISGHNTLYWYLQNLGQGPELLIRYENEEAVDDSQLPKDRFSAERLKGVDSTLKIQPAELGDSAVYLCASRGGQGVGEQFFGPGTRLTVL.

V usage is TRBV15 and J usage is TRBJ2-7, with D maybe TRBD2 (5 bases). This CDR3 comprises 16 residues. Germline V gene lookup returns CDR1 LNHNV and CDR2 YYDKDF (reference sequence). The ends were cut back, 1 base at V and 4 bases at J, with 17 bases in the middle. CDR3 nucleotides: TGTGCCACCAGCAGAGCCGGAGGACCGACCACTTACGAGCAGTACTTC. It codes for CATSRAGGPTTYEQYF. The variable domain in full, with the rest retrieved from reference TRBV15 and TRBJ2-7, is DAMVIQNPRYQVTQFGKPVTLSCSQTLNHNVMYWYQQKSSQAPKLLFHYYDKDFNNEADTPDNFQSRRPNTSFCFLDIRSPGLGDTAMYLCATSRAGGPTTYEQYFGPGTRLTVT.

The chain links TRBV3-1 (or the pseudogene TRBV3-2) to TRBJ2-1; 9 nucleotides line up with TRBD2. CDR3 length equals 17 residues. Germline V gene data show CDR1 as LGHDT and CDR2 as YNNKEL (reference sequence). The junction had 10 bases not matched to a gene; V was cut back by 0 bases and J by 7 bases. The CDR3 sequence: CASSQDMGAGGRNEQFF. The CDR3 DNA sequence: TGTGCCAGCAGCCAAGACATGGGGGCGGGGGGGAGGAATGAGCAGTTCTTC.

This chain connects TRBV5-6 to TRBJ2-7; TRBD2 aligns across 11 bases. CDR1 is SGHDT and CDR2 is YYEEEE in the germline V gene. Losses at the gene ends were 3 bases for V and 2 bases for J; bases not matched to a gene: 7. CDR3 length: 16 residues. The CDR3 reads CASSSSGRSSPYEQYF. CDR3 sequence (DNA): TGTGCCAGCAGCTCTAGCGGGAGGAGTTCCCCCTACGAGCAGTACTTC.

This chain uses TRBV7-9 with TRBJ2-7; TRBD1 matches at 7 bases. This CDR3 contains 15 residues. Germline CDR1 SEHNR, CDR2 FQNEAQ (reference sequence). The trim removed 5 bases at V and 5 bases at J, leaving 12 bases unmatched. The CDR3 DNA is TGTGCCAGCAGCCTACCGGGGCAGGGGGTAAACGAGCAGTACTTC. It is translated as CASSLPGQGVNEQYF.

The chain couples TRBV4-2 to TRBJ2-3; D possibly corresponds to TRBD1 (5 bases). The CDR3 has 13 residues. CDR1 is LGHNA and CDR2 is YNFKEQ in the germline V gene. Trimming shortened V by 2 bases and J by 5 bases, and 8 bases separated the two germline ends. The CDR3 loop reads CASSQSQGDTQYF. Here the CDR3 DNA reads TGTGCCAGCAGCCAAAGTCAGGGAGATACGCAGTATTTT.

This rearrangement joins TRBV18 to TRBJ1-4; a weak D match, TRBD1 (5 bases). The V gene's germline CDR1 is KGHSH and CDR2 LQKENI. This CDR3 spans 16 amino acids. The V end was cut by 3 bases, the J end by 1 base, with 12 bases between. The CDR3 DNA reads as TGTGCCAGCTCACCTCAGGGTCCTGGAACTAATGAAAAACTGTTTTTT. The encoded protein is CASSPQGPGTNEKLFF.

The chain links TRBV5-1 to TRBJ1-1, with D uncertain. V lost 5 bases and J lost 1, with 6 bases in between. CDR1 is SGHRS, CDR2 YFSETQ, per germline. This CDR3 has 12 amino acids. CDR3 sequence reads: CASRAENTEAFF. The CDR3 DNA follows: TGCGCCAGCAGGGCAGAGAACACTGAAGCTTTCTTT.

The genes are TRBV5-1 and TRBJ2-2; the match to TRBD1 covers 7 bases. Germline CDR1 and CDR2: SGHRS and YFSETQ. CDR3 size: 16 residues. V lost 1 base to trimming and J lost 0 bases; unmatched junction nucleotides: 3. The CDR3, as DNA: TGCGCCAGCAGCTTGTATGGACAGGCGAACACCGGGGAGCTGTTTTTT. Its translation: CASSLYGQANTGELFF.

J is TRBJ2-6 and V is TRBV6-6; maybe TRBD1 (6 bases). The V end lost 6 bases, the J end lost 1 base, and 13 bases lay between the germline ends. CDR1 MNHNY and CDR2 SVGAGI come from the germline V gene (reference sequence). The CDR3 consists of 16 residues. CDR3 DNA: TGTGCCAGCAGCCAAGACAGGAAATCTGGGGCCAACGTCCTGACTTTC. It codes for CASSQDRKSGANVLTF.

DNA for the CDR3: TGTGCCAGCAGCTCACCCCTAGCGGGAGCCTACGAGCAGTACTTC. Translation: CASSSPLAGAYEQYF. This chain joins TRBV6-5 and TRBJ2-7; 10 bases agree with TRBD2. V lost 6 bases and J lost 2; bases outside the gene matches: 7. The CDR3 is made up of 15 amino acids. Germline V CDR1 and CDR2: MNHEY, SVGAGI.

The chain's CDR3 is CASSDGGSKGNTIYF. The DNA of the CDR3 is TGTGCCAGCAGCGATGGCGGGTCGAAGGGAAACACCATATATTTT. The chain links TRBV9 to TRBJ1-3; D unclear. The CDR3 runs to 15 residues. CDR1 is SGDLS, CDR2 YYNGEE, per germline. The V gene lost 3 bases and the J gene lost 4 bases, with 14 bases spanning the gap. The complete variable domain, with remaining parts taken from reference TRBV9 and TRBJ1-3, reads DSGVTQTPKHLITATGQRVTLRCSPRSGDLSVYWYQQSLDQGLQFLIQYYNGEERAKGNILERFSAQQFPDLHSELNLSSLELGDSALYFCASSDGGSKGNTIYFGEGSWLTVV.

This chain uses TRBV10-3 with TRBJ2-7; TRBD2 matches at 8 bases. CDR3 size: 14 residues. The junction had 10 bases not matched to a gene; V was cut back by 5 bases and J by 7 bases. Looked up from germline, CDR1 is ENHRY and CDR2 is SYGVKD. The CDR3 DNA reads TGTGCCATCAGTTATAGCGGGACTCGTGAAGAGCAGTACTTC. It codes for CAISYSGTREEQYF.

The genes are TRBV25-1 and TRBJ1-5, with TRBD1 as a possible D gene (5 bases). V dropped 1 base and J dropped 6 bases, with 10 bases sitting between them. Germline assignment: CDR1 MGHDK and CDR2 SYGVNS. CDR3 size: 14 residues. In DNA form, the CDR3 reads TGTGCCAGCAGTGAATTGGGAGGGGCTCAGCCCCAGCATTTT. Translating it yields CASSELGGAQPQHF.

The chain uses TRBV5-4 and TRBJ1-1; D not resolved. There are 14 residues in the CDR3. V lost 0 bases and J lost 7, with 13 bases in between. Germline CDR1 SGHNT, CDR2 YYREEE (reference sequence). The CDR3 spells CASSLAGGPYEAFF. CDR3 bases: TGTGCCAGCAGCTTGGCAGGAGGGCCCTATGAAGCTTTCTTT.

The chain recombines TRBV5-1 with TRBJ1-2, with 10 bases fitting TRBD1. This CDR3 comprises 18 residues. Germline CDR1 is SGHRS and CDR2 is YFSETQ. With 0 bases clipped from V and 3 bases from J, the junction kept 11 bases outside the gene matches. The CDR3 sequence is CASSLVGTGVNRDYGYTF. Written as DNA, the CDR3 is TGCGCCAGCAGCTTGGTTGGGACAGGGGTAAATCGGGACTATGGCTACACCTTC.

The genes are TRBV5-6 and TRBJ1-6, with 8 nucleotides matching TRBD1. With 2 bases clipped from V and 7 bases from J, the junction kept 5 bases outside the gene matches. The CDR3 totals 15 residues. CDR1 and CDR2 from the germline V gene are SGHDT and YYEEEE. This CDR3 reads CASSFWDRTNSPLHF. The CDR3 DNA follows: TGTGCCAGCAGCTTTTGGGACAGGACGAATTCACCCCTCCACTTT.

The rearrangement links TRBV5-4 to TRBJ2-7, with 8 bases aligning to TRBD2. With 0 bases clipped from V and 0 bases from J, the junction kept 5 bases outside the gene matches. This CDR3 contains 16 residues. Germline V gene sequence: CDR1 SGHNT, CDR2 YYREEE (reference sequence). In DNA, the CDR3 is TGTGCCAGCAGCTTGGGACTAGCGAAGAGCTCCTACGAGCAGTACTTC. This translates into CASSLGLAKSSYEQYF.

The V gene is TRBV18, the J gene TRBJ2-7; TRBD2 aligns across 9 bases. After removal of 1 base from V and 4 bases from J, the junction contained 5 bases not matched to a gene. This CDR3 spans 15 amino acids. The germline V gene has CDR1 KGHSH and CDR2 LQKENI. DNA of the CDR3: TGTGCCAGCTCACCACGGGCTAGCGGGATTTACGAGCAGTACTTC. Its translation: CASSPRASGIYEQYF.